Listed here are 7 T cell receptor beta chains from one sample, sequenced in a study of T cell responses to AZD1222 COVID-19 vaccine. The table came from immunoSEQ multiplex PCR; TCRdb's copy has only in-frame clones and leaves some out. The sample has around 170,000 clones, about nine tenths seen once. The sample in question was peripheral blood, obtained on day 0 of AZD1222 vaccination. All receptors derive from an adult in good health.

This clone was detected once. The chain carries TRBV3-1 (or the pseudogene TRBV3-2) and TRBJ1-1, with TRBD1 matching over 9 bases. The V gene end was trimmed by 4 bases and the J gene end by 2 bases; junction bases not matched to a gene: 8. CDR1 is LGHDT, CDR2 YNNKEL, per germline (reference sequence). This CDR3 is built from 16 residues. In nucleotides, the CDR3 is TGTGCCAGCAGCCGGGACAGGGAAGCTTTAAACACTGAAGCTTTCTTT. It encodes CASSRDREALNTEAFF.

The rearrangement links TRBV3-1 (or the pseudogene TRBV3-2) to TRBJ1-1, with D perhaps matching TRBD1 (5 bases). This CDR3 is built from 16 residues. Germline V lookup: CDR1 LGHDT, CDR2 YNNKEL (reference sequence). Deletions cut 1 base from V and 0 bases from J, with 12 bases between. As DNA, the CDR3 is TGTGCCAGCAGCCAAGGGCCGGCAGGGCTGAACACTGAAGCTTTCTTT. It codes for CASSQGPAGLNTEAFF.

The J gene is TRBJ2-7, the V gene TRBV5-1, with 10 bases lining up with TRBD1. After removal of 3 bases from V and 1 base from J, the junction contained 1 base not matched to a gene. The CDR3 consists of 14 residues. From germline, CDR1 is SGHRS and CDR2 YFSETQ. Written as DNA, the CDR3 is TGCGCCAGCAGCTGGACAGGGGGATCCTACGAGCAGTACTTC. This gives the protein CASSWTGGSYEQYF.

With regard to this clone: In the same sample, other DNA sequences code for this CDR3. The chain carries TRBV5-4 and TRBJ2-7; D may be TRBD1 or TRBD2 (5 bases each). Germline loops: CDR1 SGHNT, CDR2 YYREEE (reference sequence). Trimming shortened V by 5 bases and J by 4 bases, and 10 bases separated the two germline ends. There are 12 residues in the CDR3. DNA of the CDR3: TGTGCCAGCAGGGGACGGGGATACGAGCAGTACTTC. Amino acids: CASRGRGYEQYF.

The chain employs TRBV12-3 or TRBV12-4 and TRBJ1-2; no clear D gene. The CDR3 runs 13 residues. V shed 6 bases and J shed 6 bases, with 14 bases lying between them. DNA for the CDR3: TGTGCCAGCAGCCGTCCGGGCTCCGATGGCTACACCTTC. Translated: CASSRPGSDGYTF.

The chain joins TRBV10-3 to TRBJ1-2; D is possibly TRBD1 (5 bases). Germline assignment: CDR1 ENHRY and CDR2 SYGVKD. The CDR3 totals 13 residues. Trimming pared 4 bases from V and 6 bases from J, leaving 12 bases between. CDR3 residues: CAISAGGRDGYTF. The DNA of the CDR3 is TGTGCCATCAGTGCCGGGGGTAGGGATGGCTACACCTTC.

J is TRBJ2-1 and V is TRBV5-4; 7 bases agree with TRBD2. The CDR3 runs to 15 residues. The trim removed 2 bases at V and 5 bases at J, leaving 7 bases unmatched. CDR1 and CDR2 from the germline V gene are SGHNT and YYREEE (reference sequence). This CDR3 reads CASSFVAGDHNEQFF. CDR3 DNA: TGTGCCAGCAGCTTCGTTGCGGGGGACCACAATGAGCAGTTCTTC.